This TCR beta chain is from a study of kidney transplant recipient with SARS-CoV-2 infection. TCRdb re-analysed the reads in MiXCR, keeping a single row per CDR3 protein. The sample lists about 250,000 distinct CDR3 sequences, about 28% occurring once. Trimming removed 8 bases at V and 0 bases at J, with 14 bases between. Germline CDR1 is SNHLY and CDR2 is FYNNEI. The CDR3 extends over 15 amino acids. This clonotype was seen repeatedly, ten times or more. The chain has TRBV2 and TRBJ1-5; D is unresolved. Here the sequenced sample was a blood sample, taken at baseline and between days 110 and 120 from a kidney transplant recipient. The receptor was isolated from a male patient aged 25 to 39 who had COVID-19 and was a kidney transplant recipient. T cells may partly derive from the graft donor. DNA for the CDR3: TGTGCCAGCTGGGTTGGCAGTTCTAGCAATCAGCCCCAGCATTTT. This gives the protein CASWVGSSSNQPQHF.